This is a list of T cell receptor beta chains from one sample in a study of T-cell reconstitution after alpha-beta-depleted transplantation in children. MiXCR was run by TCRdb on the PCR reads, yielding one entry per CDR3 protein. Of about 110,000 distinct CDR3 sequences in the sample, 5.5% to 7% are singletons; the top ten hold approximately 25%. Sequencing was performed on PBMCs, mostly from graft donor cells, taken 360 days after TCRalphabeta/CD19-depleted stem cell transplant. These receptors came from a male patient aged 2-15 years who had a stem cell transplant for acute lymphoblastic leukemia, so the T cells may come from the graft donor. Each CDR3 is given with its conserved first and last residue. The D gene is left open where the match is weak. Expanded clones are given a class, and other clones once, few, many or no size at all.

size: many
D: TRBD2
J: TRBJ2-2
V: TRBV7-9
DNA: TGTGCCAGCAACTTAGCGGGCGGGGAGCTGTTTTTT
CDR3: CASNLAGGELFF

size: .
D: .
J: TRBJ1-1
V: TRBV9
DNA: TGTGCCAGCAGCCTCCGGACGGGGCGCCCTGAAGCTTTCTTT
CDR3: CASSLRTGRPEAFF

size: .
D: TRBD2
J: TRBJ2-7
V: TRBV13
DNA: TGTGCCAGCAGCTCCACTCCAAGGGAGGGCTCCGAGCAGTACTTC
CDR3: CASSSTPREGSEQYF

size: many
D: .
J: TRBJ2-2
V: TRBV4-3
DNA: TGCGCCAGCAGCCTCCGAAACCTAAAATGGGGGGAGCTGTTTTTT
CDR3: CASSLRNLKWGELFF

size: many
D: .
J: TRBJ2-2
V: TRBV24-1
DNA: TGTGCCACCAGTGATTCCACGATGGAGAGGGAGCTGTTTTTT
CDR3: CATSDSTMERELFF

size: .
D: TRBD2
J: TRBJ2-7
V: TRBV6-1
DNA: TGTGCCAGCAATAAATGGACTAGCCCGGCTGAGCAGTACTTC
CDR3: CASNKWTSPAEQYF

size: .
D: TRBD2
J: TRBJ2-3
V: TRBV20-1
DNA: TGCTGTGCTAGACAATTCAAGCGGGAGCTGGGCACAGATACGCAGTATTTT
CDR3: CCARQFKRELGTDTQYF

size: .
D: TRBD2
J: TRBJ2-1
V: TRBV6-1
DNA: TGTGCCAGCGGGGAGGGATTAGGGTTATTGGAGCAGTTCTTC
CDR3: CASGEGLGLLEQFF

size: many
D: .
J: TRBJ2-3
V: TRBV6-5
DNA: TGTGCCAGCAGTTACGGCGCAACAGATACGCAGTATTTT
CDR3: CASSYGATDTQYF

size: few
D: TRBD2
J: TRBJ2-1
V: TRBV9
DNA: TGTGCCAGCAGCGTAGCGGGGACTAGCAGCAATGAGCAGTTCTTC
CDR3: CASSVAGTSSNEQFF

size: many
D: .
J: TRBJ1-2
V: TRBV28
DNA: TGTGCCAGCACCCTCGGAGGGTATGGCTACACCTTC
CDR3: CASTLGGYGYTF

size: few
D: .
J: TRBJ2-7
V: TRBV28
DNA: TGTGCCAGCAGTTTATCCCCGGGACTGCCCTCCTACGAGCAGTACTTC
CDR3: CASSLSPGLPSYEQYF

size: .
D: .
J: TRBJ1-1
V: TRBV7-6
DNA: TGTGCCAGCAGCTTAGGCCCCGGTTTTTCGGGGGGCACTGAAGCTTTCTTT
CDR3: CASSLGPGFSGGTEAFF

size: many
D: .
J: TRBJ1-2
V: TRBV7-9
DNA: TGTGCCAGCAGCTTCCCTTCCCAATTTAACTATGGCTACACCTTC
CDR3: CASSFPSQFNYGYTF

size: once
D: .
J: TRBJ2-7
V: TRBV11-2
DNA: TGTGCCTGCTGTTGGGGACCGTCGTGGGCAGGGGAGGGCGAGCAGTACTTC
CDR3: CACCWGPSWAGEGEQYF

size: many
D: TRBD2
J: TRBJ2-5
V: TRBV10-3
DNA: TGTGCCATCACAGCGGGGAGACAAGAGACCCAGTACTTC
CDR3: CAITAGRQETQYF

size: many
D: TRBD1
J: TRBJ1-2
V: TRBV20-1
DNA: TGCAGTGCTAGAGATGGAGCCACAGGGGTTTCCTATGGCTACACCTTC
CDR3: CSARDGATGVSYGYTF

size: few
D: .
J: TRBJ2-6
V: TRBV7-3
DNA: TGTGCCAGCAGCTCCCCCTTTTCTGGGGCCAACGTCCTGACTTTC
CDR3: CASSSPFSGANVLTF

size: few
D: .
J: TRBJ2-4
V: TRBV7-2
DNA: TGTGCCAGCAGCTTAATGGGTGGCGGCAAAAACATTCAGTACTTC
CDR3: CASSLMGGGKNIQYF

size: many
D: TRBD2
J: TRBJ2-1
V: TRBV2
DNA: TGTGCCAGCAGTGGGATTAGCGGGAGGCAAAATGAGCAGTTCTTC
CDR3: CASSGISGRQNEQFF

size: many
D: .
J: TRBJ2-7
V: TRBV4-3
DNA: TGCGCCAGCAGCCAAGGGTCTGGGGACGAGCAGTACTTC
CDR3: CASSQGSGDEQYF

size: many
D: .
J: TRBJ2-7
V: TRBV12-3/TRBV12-4
DNA: TGTGCCAGCAGTCCGAATACATATTACGAGCAGTACTTC
CDR3: CASSPNTYYEQYF

size: many
D: .
J: TRBJ2-7
V: TRBV20-1
DNA: TGCAGTGCTAGAGGTGGGGGCTACGAGCAGTACTTC
CDR3: CSARGGGYEQYF

size: .
D: TRBD1
J: TRBJ1-2
V: TRBV9
DNA: TGTGCCAGCAGCGTAGTATCTCGGGACAGAGCTACGTTTAACTATGGCTACACCTTC
CDR3: CASSVVSRDRATFNYGYTF

size: many
D: .
J: TRBJ1-2
V: TRBV9
DNA: TGTGCCAGCAGCGTAGCTGCCAGGCCAAATGGCTACACCTTC
CDR3: CASSVAARPNGYTF

size: few
D: .
J: TRBJ1-3
V: TRBV9
DNA: TGTGCCAGCAGCGACAGGTTGGGAAACACCATATATTTT
CDR3: CASSDRLGNTIYF

size: few
D: .
J: TRBJ1-3
V: TRBV5-1
DNA: TGCGCCAGCAGCTTGGAAGACCCCTCTGGAAACACCATATATTTT
CDR3: CASSLEDPSGNTIYF

size: few
D: .
J: TRBJ2-1
V: TRBV9
DNA: TGTGCCAGCAGCGAACCGAGGGGCGGGGGCCCCAATGAGCAGTTCTTC
CDR3: CASSEPRGGGPNEQFF

size: few
D: TRBD1
J: TRBJ1-2
V: TRBV24-1
DNA: TGTGCCACCAGTGAAAGAGACAGGGGTTATGGCTACACCTTC
CDR3: CATSERDRGYGYTF

size: few
D: TRBD1
J: TRBJ1-2
V: TRBV20-1
DNA: TGCAGTGCTACGCCGCAGGGGGAAAGTGGCTACACCTTC
CDR3: CSATPQGESGYTF

size: .
D: .
J: TRBJ2-5
V: TRBV7-6
DNA: TGTGCCAGCAGCTTAGAGCCCCGGGAACAAGAGACCCAGTACTTC
CDR3: CASSLEPREQETQYF

size: .
D: .
J: TRBJ2-7
V: TRBV30
DNA: TGTGCCTGGAGTGGGGGAGTCGCCTACGAGCAGTACTTC
CDR3: CAWSGGVAYEQYF

size: .
D: TRBD1
J: TRBJ2-2
V: TRBV7-9
DNA: TGTGCCAGCCTAAATACTTACAGGGGGAACACCGGGGAGCTGTTTTTT
CDR3: CASLNTYRGNTGELFF

size: .
D: .
J: TRBJ1-5
V: TRBV2
DNA: TGTGCCAGCAGTGGTTGGCAGGGATACAATCAGCCCCAGCATTTT
CDR3: CASSGWQGYNQPQHF

size: .
D: .
J: TRBJ1-1
V: TRBV6-2/TRBV6-3
DNA: TGTGCCAGCACCGTAAACACTGAAGCTTTCTTT
CDR3: CASTVNTEAFF

size: few
D: TRBD1
J: TRBJ1-1
V: TRBV5-6
DNA: TGTGCCAGCAGCTTGCCCTACAGGGGCAAGGACACTGAAGCTTTCTTT
CDR3: CASSLPYRGKDTEAFF

size: few
D: .
J: TRBJ1-1
V: TRBV11-2
DNA: TGTGCCAGCAGCTTGTGGGGTGCTGAAGCTTTCTTT
CDR3: CASSLWGAEAFF

size: many
D: .
J: TRBJ2-1
V: TRBV4-3
DNA: TGCGCCAGCAGCCAACCCCCGGACTTTAGCTACAATGAGCAGTTCTTC
CDR3: CASSQPPDFSYNEQFF

size: .
D: .
J: TRBJ2-1
V: TRBV12-3/TRBV12-4
DNA: TGTGCCAGCAGTTGGTCAATAGGGGGTAATGAGCAGTTCTTC
CDR3: CASSWSIGGNEQFF

size: .
D: TRBD2
J: TRBJ2-1
V: TRBV20-1
DNA: TGCAGTGCTAGAGAAGTAGAGCGGGGGGGCGAGTACAATGAGCAGTTCTTC
CDR3: CSAREVERGGEYNEQFF

size: many
D: .
J: TRBJ2-5
V: TRBV24-1
DNA: TGTGCCACCAGTGATTACGAAGGAGAGACCCAGTACTTC
CDR3: CATSDYEGETQYF

size: few
D: .
J: TRBJ1-5
V: TRBV20-1
DNA: TGCAGTGCTAGTCCGGGGTTCGGCAATCAGCCCCAGCATTTT
CDR3: CSASPGFGNQPQHF

size: many
D: TRBD1
J: TRBJ2-3
V: TRBV6-5
DNA: TGTGCCAGCTCACAGGGGTCCACTAGCACAGATACGCAGTATTTT
CDR3: CASSQGSTSTDTQYF

size: few
D: TRBD2
J: TRBJ2-5
V: TRBV7-2
DNA: TGTGCCAGCAGCTCCAGGGAGGGAGCTAAAGAGACCCAGTACTTC
CDR3: CASSSREGAKETQYF

size: .
D: TRBD2
J: TRBJ2-1
V: TRBV28
DNA: TGTGGCAGCAGTTTCCTGGGACTAGCGGGAGGGTACAATGAGCAGTTCTTC
CDR3: CGSSFLGLAGGYNEQFF

size: many
D: TRBD2
J: TRBJ2-2
V: TRBV12-3/TRBV12-4
DNA: TGTGCCAGCAGCCTACTAGCGTCCCCGAACACCGGGGAGCTGTTTTTT
CDR3: CASSLLASPNTGELFF

size: .
D: .
J: TRBJ2-1
V: TRBV27
DNA: TGTGCCAGCAGTCCTCGCCGGGCCCACGACAATGAGCAGTTCTTC
CDR3: CASSPRRAHDNEQFF

size: .
D: TRBD1
J: TRBJ2-7
V: TRBV29-1
DNA: TGCAGCGTTGATAGTTTCACCGGGACAGCCTACGAGCAGTACTTC
CDR3: CSVDSFTGTAYEQYF

size: .
D: .
J: TRBJ2-7
V: TRBV6-1
DNA: TGTGCCAGCAGTGAGGGCCCCCCCTACGAGCAGTACTTC
CDR3: CASSEGPPYEQYF

size: .
D: .
J: TRBJ2-2
V: TRBV5-1
DNA: TGCGCCAGCAGCTTGCTTTCCGGACAGTTCACCGGGGAGCTGTTTTTT
CDR3: CASSLLSGQFTGELFF

size: few
D: TRBD1
J: TRBJ2-7
V: TRBV27
DNA: TGTGCCAGCAGTTTTAGGGGACAGGGGGCGAGAGAGCAGTACTTC
CDR3: CASSFRGQGAREQYF

size: many
D: TRBD2
J: TRBJ2-7
V: TRBV4-2
DNA: TGTGCCAGCAGCCAGGGGAGGGGTTCTCCCTACGAGCAGTACTTC
CDR3: CASSQGRGSPYEQYF

size: .
D: .
J: TRBJ1-1
V: TRBV4-2
DNA: TGTGCCAGCAGCCAAGCGTGGAACACTGAAGCTTTCTTT
CDR3: CASSQAWNTEAFF